Included here is one T cell receptor (beta chain) sequence, with context. V shed 1 base and J shed 5 bases, with 12 bases lying between them. CDR3 length: 14 residues. Germline CDR1 is SGHRS and CDR2 is YFSETQ. Per the authors' pipeline: Amplification of reference gene primers provided the estimated nucleated cell counts. The protocol was immunoSEQ multiplex PCR, while the TCRdb copy is restricted to in-frame clones and leaves out a portion. The V and J calls and the clone size are those of that table, but D and trimming were determined from the DNA. The sample has approximately 160,000 clones; roughly 88% are singletons. This sample was taken from a study of blood T cell repertoires in COVID-19. Background on the study: Specimens from acute and convalescent COVID-19 originated in the United States, Italy and Spain. T cells, B-cell-depleted T cells, or PBMCs supplied cDNA or gDNA.

The receptor's source is a woman aged 60-75 years with acute or convalescent COVID-19. The sample consisted of peripheral blood. The chain employs TRBV5-1 and TRBJ1-2; D is possibly TRBD1 (5 bases). The CDR3 nucleotides read TGCGCCAGCAGCTTGAACAGGCCTCAGTATGGCTACACCTTC. It specifies CASSLNRPQYGYTF. Based on the CDR3 plus reference TRBV5-1 and TRBJ1-2, the full variable domain is KAGVTQTPRYLIKTRGQQVTLSCSPISGHRSVSWYQQTPGQGLQFLFEYFSETQRNKGNFPGRFSGRQFSNSRSEMNVSTLELGDSALYLCASSLNRPQYGYTFGSGTRLTVV.